Listed below are T cell receptor beta chains from one sample, sequenced in a study of CD8 T cells in Susac syndrome. TCRdb independently ran MiXCR on the immunoSEQ multiplex PCR reads; one entry per CDR3 protein. Seen here are 300,000 or so distinct CDR3 sequences, about 90% observed once, and the top ten hold 0.06% to 0.075%. What was sequenced was CD4+ T cells from PBMCs. Every receptor here comes from a human donor with multiple sclerosis. Both conserved end residues are part of each CDR3. A D gene is named only where the DNA matches it firmly. Size is omitted from some rows. Given values are once, few, many or a class for expanded clones.

.,TRBV14,TRBD2,TRBJ2-1,CASSQDLGGNEQFF,TGTGCCAGCAGCCAAGATCTGGGGGGGAATGAGCAGTTCTTC
.,TRBV30,.,TRBJ1-1,CAWSTGTYTEAFF,TGTGCCTGGAGCACAGGTACCTACACTGAAGCTTTCTTT
.,TRBV5-1,.,TRBJ2-2,CASSPGGISRGTGELFF,TGCGCCAGCAGCCCTGGTGGCATAAGTCGTGGCACCGGGGAGCTGTTTTTT
.,TRBV29-1,TRBD1,TRBJ1-1,CSGGAGTGVLGTEAFF,TGCAGCGGGGGGGCCGGGACAGGGGTATTGGGCACTGAAGCTTTCTTT
.,TRBV20-1,TRBD2,TRBJ2-7,CSAQRGRASYEQYF,TGCAGTGCTCAACGCGGGAGGGCCTCCTACGAGCAGTACTTC
.,TRBV2,.,TRBJ1-1,CASTGHTEAFF,TGTGCCAGCACTGGCCACACTGAAGCTTTCTTT
.,TRBV19,.,TRBJ2-2,CASSIGRTGELFF,TGTGCCAGTAGTATAGGTCGGACCGGGGAGCTGTTTTTT
.,TRBV7-3,.,TRBJ2-7,CASSFSGTTLQYF,TGTGCCAGCAGCTTCTCCGGGACAACGTTACAGTACTTC
.,TRBV18,TRBD1,TRBJ1-1,CASSQTGGSVTEAFF,TGTGCCAGCTCACAGACAGGGGGGTCGGTTACTGAAGCTTTCTTT
once,TRBV11-2,TRBD2,TRBJ2-1,CASTELAGYNEQFF,TGTGCCAGCACGGAATTAGCGGGCTACAATGAGCAGTTCTTC
.,TRBV6-1,.,TRBJ1-4,CASSGRLAAATNEKLFF,TGTGCCAGCAGTGGAAGGTTGGCGGCTGCAACTAATGAAAAACTGTTTTTT
.,TRBV6-5,TRBD1,TRBJ1-1,CASSYSTGVTEAFF,TGTGCCAGCAGTTACTCAACAGGGGTCACTGAAGCTTTCTTT
.,TRBV6-6,.,TRBJ2-1,CASRLESSEQFF,TGTGCCAGCAGACTGGAGAGTAGTGAGCAGTTCTTC
.,TRBV5-1,.,TRBJ2-3,CASSAKDTQYF,TGCGCCAGCAGTGCCAAGGATACGCAGTATTTT
.,TRBV5-1,.,TRBJ1-1,CASSSVGLEAFF,TGCGCCAGCAGCTCGGTGGGCCTAGAAGCTTTCTTT
.,TRBV3-1,.,TRBJ1-4,CASSRQQGRREKLFF,TGTGCCAGCAGCCGCCAGCAGGGCCGGAGAGAAAAACTGTTTTTT
.,TRBV12-3/TRBV12-4,TRBD2,TRBJ2-1,CASSPTSGGPSYNEQFF,TGTGCCAGCAGCCCGACTAGCGGGGGACCTTCCTACAATGAGCAGTTCTTC
.,TRBV4-2,TRBD2,TRBJ2-1,CASLQTSGRGGRQFF,TGTGCCAGCTTACAGACTAGCGGCAGGGGGGGAAGGCAGTTCTTC
.,TRBV7-3,.,TRBJ2-2,CASSPRPETGELFF,TGTGCCAGCAGCCCCCGCCCGGAGACCGGGGAGCTGTTTTTT
.,TRBV20-1,.,TRBJ2-5,CSASPGRETQYF,TGCAGTGCTAGTCCCGGGAGAGAGACCCAGTACTTC
.,TRBV11-1,TRBD2,TRBJ2-1,CASSPTIRTSGGGSNNEQFF,TGTGCCAGCAGCCCGACAATTCGGACTAGCGGGGGGGGCTCCAACAATGAGCAGTTCTTC
.,TRBV9,TRBD2,TRBJ2-5,CASTPGLAGQTQYF,TGTGCCAGCACCCCCGGACTAGCGGGGCAGACCCAGTACTTC
.,TRBV11-2,TRBD2,TRBJ2-1,CASSRVAGVYNEQFF,TGTGCCAGCAGCCGCGTAGCGGGAGTATACAATGAGCAGTTCTTC
.,TRBV7-3,TRBD1,TRBJ2-1,CASSLAGQGEQFF,TGTGCCAGCAGCTTAGCTGGACAGGGCGAGCAGTTCTTC
.,TRBV20-1,.,TRBJ1-3,CSAARLSSGNTIYF,TGCAGTGCTGCACGACTGAGCTCTGGAAACACCATATATTTT
.,TRBV7-3,TRBD1,TRBJ1-1,CASSLMGGGTASEAFF,TGTGCCAGCAGCTTAATGGGCGGGGGGACAGCCTCCGAAGCTTTCTTT
.,TRBV15,.,TRBJ2-3,CATSRGISPDTQYF,TGTGCCACCAGCAGAGGTATCAGCCCAGATACGCAGTATTTT